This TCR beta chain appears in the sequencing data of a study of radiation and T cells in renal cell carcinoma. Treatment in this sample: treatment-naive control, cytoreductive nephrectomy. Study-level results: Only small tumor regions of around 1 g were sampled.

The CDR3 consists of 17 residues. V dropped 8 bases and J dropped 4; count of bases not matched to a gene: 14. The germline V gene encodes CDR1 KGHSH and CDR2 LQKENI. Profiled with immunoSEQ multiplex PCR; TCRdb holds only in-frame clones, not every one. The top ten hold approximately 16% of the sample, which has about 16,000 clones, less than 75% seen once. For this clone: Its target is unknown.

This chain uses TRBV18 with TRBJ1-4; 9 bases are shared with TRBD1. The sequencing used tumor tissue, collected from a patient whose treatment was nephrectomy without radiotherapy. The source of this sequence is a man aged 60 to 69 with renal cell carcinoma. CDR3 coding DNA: TGTGCCAGCACGCCCAACTTCGGGACAGGGAATAATGAAAAACTGTTTTTT. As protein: CASTPNFGTGNNEKLFF. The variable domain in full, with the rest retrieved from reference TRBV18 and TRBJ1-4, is NAGVMQNPRHLVRRRGQEARLRCSPMKGHSHVYWYRQLPEEGLKFMVYLQKENIIDESGMPKERFSAEFPKEGPSILRIQQVVRGDSAAYFCASTPNFGTGNNEKLFFGSGTQLSVL.